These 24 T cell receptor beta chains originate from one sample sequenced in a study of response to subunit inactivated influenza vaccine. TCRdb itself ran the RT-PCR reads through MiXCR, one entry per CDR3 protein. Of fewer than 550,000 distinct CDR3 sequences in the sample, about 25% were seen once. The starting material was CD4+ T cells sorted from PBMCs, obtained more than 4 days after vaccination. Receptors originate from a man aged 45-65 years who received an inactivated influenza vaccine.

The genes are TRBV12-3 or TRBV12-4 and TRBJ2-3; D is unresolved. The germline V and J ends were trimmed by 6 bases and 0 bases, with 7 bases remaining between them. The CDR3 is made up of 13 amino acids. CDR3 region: CASRVSSTDTQYF. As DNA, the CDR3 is TGTGCCAGCAGGGTCTCTAGCACAGATACGCAGTATTTT.

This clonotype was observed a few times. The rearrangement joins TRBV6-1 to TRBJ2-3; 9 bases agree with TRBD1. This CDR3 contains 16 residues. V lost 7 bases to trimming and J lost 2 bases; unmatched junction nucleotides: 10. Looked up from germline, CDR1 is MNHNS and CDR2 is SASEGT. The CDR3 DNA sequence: TGTGCCAGCACCTCCGGGACAGGGAGGTACACAGATACGCAGTATTTT. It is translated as CASTSGTGRYTDTQYF.

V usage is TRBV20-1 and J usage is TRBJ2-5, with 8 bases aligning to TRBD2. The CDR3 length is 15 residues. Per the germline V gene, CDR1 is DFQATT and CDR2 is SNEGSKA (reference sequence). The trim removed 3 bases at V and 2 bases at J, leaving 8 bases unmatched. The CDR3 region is CSASRGGGGQETQYF. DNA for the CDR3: TGCAGTGCTAGCCGAGGCGGCGGGGGGCAAGAGACCCAGTACTTC.

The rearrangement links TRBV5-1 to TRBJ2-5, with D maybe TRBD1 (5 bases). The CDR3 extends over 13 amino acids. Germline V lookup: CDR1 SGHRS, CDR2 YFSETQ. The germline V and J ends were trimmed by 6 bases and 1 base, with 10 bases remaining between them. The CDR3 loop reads CASKVDTQETQYF. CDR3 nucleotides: TGCGCCAGCAAAGTGGACACCCAAGAGACCCAGTACTTC.

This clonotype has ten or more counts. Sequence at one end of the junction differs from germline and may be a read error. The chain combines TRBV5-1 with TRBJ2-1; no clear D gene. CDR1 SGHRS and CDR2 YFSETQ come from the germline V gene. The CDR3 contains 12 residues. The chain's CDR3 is CASSLDYNEQFF. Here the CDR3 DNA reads TGTGCCAGCAGTTTAGACTACAATGAGCAGTTCTTC. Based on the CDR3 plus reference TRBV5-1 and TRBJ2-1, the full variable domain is KAGVTQTPRYLIKTRGQQVTLSCSPISGHRSVSWYQQTPGQGLQFLFEYFSETQRNKGNFPGRFSGRQFSNSRSEMNVSTLELGDSALYLCASSLDYNEQFFGPGTRLTVL.

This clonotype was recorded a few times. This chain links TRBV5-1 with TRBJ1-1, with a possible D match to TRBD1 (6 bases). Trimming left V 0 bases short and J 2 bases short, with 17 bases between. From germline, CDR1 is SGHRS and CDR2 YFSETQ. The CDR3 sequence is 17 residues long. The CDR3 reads CASSLVRGGQLNTEAFF. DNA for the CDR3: TGCGCCAGCAGCTTGGTCAGGGGCGGGCAACTCAACACTGAAGCTTTCTTT.

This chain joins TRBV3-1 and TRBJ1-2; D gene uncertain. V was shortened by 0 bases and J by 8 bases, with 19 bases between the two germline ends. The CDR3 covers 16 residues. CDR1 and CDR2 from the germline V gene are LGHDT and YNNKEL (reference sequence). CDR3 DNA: TGTGCCAGCAGCCAAGATATTCTGGCAGGCCCGCGGGGCTACACCTTC. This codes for CASSQDILAGPRGYTF.

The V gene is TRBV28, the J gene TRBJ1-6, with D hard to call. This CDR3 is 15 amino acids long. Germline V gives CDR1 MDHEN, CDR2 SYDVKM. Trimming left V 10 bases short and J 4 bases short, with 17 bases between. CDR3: CATRSGETYNSPLHF. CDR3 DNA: TGTGCCACCCGGAGCGGGGAGACTTATAATTCACCCCTCCACTTT.

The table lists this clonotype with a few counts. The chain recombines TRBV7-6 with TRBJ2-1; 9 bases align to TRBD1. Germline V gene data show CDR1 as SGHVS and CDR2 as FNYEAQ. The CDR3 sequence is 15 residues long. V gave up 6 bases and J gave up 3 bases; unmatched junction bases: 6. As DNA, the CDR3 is TGTGCCAGCAGTCTCACAGGGGGCCACTACAATGAGCAGTTCTTC. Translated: CASSLTGGHYNEQFF.

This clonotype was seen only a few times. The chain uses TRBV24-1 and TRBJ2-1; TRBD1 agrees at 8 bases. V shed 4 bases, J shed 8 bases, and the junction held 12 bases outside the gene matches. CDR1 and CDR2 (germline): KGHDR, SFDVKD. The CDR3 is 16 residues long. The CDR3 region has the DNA TGTGCCACCAGTGAAACTAGACAGGGGAATCAATATGAGCAGTTCTTC. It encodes CATSETRQGNQYEQFF.

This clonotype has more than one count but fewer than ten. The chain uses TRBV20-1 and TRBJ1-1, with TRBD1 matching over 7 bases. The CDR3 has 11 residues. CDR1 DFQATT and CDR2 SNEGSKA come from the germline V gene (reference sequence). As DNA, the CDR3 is TGCACTGGGACAGATGGCACTGAAGCTTTCTTT. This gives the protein CTGTDGTEAFF.

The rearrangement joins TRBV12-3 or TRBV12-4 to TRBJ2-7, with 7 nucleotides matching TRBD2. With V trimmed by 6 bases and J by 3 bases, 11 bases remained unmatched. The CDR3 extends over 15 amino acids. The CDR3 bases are TGTGCCAGCAGCCAAACTTCGACTAGCAGCTACGAGCAGTACTTC. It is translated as CASSQTSTSSYEQYF.

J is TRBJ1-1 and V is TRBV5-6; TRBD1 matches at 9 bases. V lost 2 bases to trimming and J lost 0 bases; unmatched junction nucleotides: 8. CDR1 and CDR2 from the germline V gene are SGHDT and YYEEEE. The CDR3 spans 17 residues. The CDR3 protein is CASSFSGTGNVNTEAFF. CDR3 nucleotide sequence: TGTGCCAGCAGCTTCTCGGGGACAGGGAACGTGAACACTGAAGCTTTCTTT. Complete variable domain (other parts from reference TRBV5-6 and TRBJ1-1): DAGVTQSPTHLIKTRGQQVTLRCSPKSGHDTVSWYQQALGQGPQFIFQYYEEEERQRGNFPDRFSGHQFPNYSSELNVNALLLGDSALYLCASSFSGTGNVNTEAFFGQGTRLTVV.

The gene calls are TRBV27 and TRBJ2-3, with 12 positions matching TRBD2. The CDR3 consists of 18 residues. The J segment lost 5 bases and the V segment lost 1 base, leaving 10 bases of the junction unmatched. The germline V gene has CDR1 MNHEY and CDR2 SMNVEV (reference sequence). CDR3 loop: CASSLFPVTSGGEDTQYF. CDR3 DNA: TGTGCCAGCAGTTTATTCCCGGTGACTAGCGGGGGAGAAGATACGCAGTATTTT.

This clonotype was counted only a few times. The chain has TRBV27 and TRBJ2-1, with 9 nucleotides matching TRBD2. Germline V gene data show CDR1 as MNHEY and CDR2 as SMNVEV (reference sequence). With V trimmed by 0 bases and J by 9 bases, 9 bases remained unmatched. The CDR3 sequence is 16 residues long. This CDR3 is CASSLSPGLASGEQFF. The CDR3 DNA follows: TGTGCCAGCAGTTTATCCCCGGGACTAGCTTCTGGTGAGCAGTTCTTC.

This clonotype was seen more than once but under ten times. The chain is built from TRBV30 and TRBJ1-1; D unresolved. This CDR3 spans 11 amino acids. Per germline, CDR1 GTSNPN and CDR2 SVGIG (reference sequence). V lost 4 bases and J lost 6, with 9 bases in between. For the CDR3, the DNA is TGTGCCTGGAAGGGAAAGGCTGAAGCTTTCTTT. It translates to CAWKGKAEAFF.

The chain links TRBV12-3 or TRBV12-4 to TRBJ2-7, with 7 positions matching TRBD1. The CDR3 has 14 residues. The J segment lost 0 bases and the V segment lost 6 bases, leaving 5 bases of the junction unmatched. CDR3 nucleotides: TGTGCCAGCAGAGGACAGGTGAGCTCCTACGAGCAGTACTTC. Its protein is CASRGQVSSYEQYF.

CDR3 nucleotides: TGTGCCATCGGGGCGGGAAGTACCTACAATGAGCAGTTCTTC. Amino acid sequence: CAIGAGSTYNEQFF. This chain joins TRBV10-3 and TRBJ2-1; a possible D gene is TRBD2 (6 bases). With 8 bases removed from V and 2 bases from J, the gap between germline ends came to 13 bases. This CDR3 is built from 14 residues. Germline CDR1 reads ENHRY; CDR2 reads SYGVKD.

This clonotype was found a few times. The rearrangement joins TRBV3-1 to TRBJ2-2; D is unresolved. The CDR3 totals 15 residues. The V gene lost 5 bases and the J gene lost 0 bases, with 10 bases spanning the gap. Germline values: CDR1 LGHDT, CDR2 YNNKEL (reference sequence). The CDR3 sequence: CASSRTLANTGELFF. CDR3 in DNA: TGTGCCAGCAGCAGAACACTGGCGAACACCGGGGAGCTGTTTTTT. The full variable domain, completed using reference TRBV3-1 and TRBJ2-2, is DTAVSQTPKYLVTQMGNDKSIKCEQNLGHDTMYWYKQDSKKFLKIMFSYNNKELIINETVPNRFSPKSPDKAHLNLHINSLELGDSAVYFCASSRTLANTGELFFGEGSRLTVL.

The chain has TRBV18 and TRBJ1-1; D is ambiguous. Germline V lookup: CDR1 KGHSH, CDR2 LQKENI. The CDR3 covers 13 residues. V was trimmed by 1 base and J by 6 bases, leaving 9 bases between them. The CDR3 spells CASSPQAASEAFF. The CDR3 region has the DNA TGTGCCAGCTCACCACAGGCGGCTTCTGAAGCTTTCTTT.

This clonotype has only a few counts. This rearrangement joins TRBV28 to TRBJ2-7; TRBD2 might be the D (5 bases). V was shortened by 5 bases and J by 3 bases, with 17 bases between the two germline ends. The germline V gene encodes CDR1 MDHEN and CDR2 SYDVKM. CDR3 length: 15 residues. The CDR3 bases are TGTGCCAGCAGTCGGCGGAGGCCTGGCGGCTACGAGCAGTACTTC. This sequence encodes CASSRRRPGGYEQYF.

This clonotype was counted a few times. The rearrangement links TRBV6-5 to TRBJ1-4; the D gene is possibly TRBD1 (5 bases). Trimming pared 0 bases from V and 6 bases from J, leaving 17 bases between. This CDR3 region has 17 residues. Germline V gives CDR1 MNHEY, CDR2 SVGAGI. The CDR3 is CASSYSNPRGRDEKLFF. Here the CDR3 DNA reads TGTGCCAGCAGTTACTCCAACCCACGGGGGAGGGATGAAAAACTGTTTTTT.

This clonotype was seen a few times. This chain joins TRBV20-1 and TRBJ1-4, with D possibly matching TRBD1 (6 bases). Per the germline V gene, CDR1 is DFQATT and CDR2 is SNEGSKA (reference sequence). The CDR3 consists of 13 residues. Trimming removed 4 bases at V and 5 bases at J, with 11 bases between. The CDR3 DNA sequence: TGCAGTGCTACACGGACAGAGAATGAAAAACTGTTTTTT. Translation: CSATRTENEKLFF.

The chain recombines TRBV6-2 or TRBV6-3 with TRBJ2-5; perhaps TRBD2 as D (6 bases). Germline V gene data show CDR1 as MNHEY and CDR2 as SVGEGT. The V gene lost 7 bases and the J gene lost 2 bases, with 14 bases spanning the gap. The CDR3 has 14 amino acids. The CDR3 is CASIRDSTQETQYF. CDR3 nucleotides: TGTGCCAGCATCCGGGACTCTACTCAAGAGACCCAGTACTTC.